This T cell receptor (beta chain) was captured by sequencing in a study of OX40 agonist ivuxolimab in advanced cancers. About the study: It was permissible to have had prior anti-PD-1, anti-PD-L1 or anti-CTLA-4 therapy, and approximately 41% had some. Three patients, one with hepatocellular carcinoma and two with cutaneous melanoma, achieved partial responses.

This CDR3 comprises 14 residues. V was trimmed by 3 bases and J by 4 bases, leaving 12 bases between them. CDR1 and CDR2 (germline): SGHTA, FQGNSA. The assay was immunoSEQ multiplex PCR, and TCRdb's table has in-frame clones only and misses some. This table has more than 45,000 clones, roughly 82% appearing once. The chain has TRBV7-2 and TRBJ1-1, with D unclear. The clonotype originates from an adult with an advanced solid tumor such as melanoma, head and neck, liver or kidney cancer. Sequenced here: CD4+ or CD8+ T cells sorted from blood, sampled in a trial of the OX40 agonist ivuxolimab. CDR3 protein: CASSLRGSGTEAFF. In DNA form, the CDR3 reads TGTGCCAGCAGCTTGCGAGGGTCGGGCACTGAAGCTTTCTTT.